The source of this T cell receptor beta chain is a study of a mutant IDH1 vaccine in newly diagnosed glioma. The time point here: week 35, safety follow-up. The study gave 300 ug of mutant IDH1 20-mer peptide per vaccine dose, with topical imiquimod. Looked up from germline, CDR1 is SGHTA and CDR2 is FQGTGA. Trimming took 1 base from V and 2 from J, leaving 17 bases between them. The CDR3 contains 18 residues. As concerns this clone: The antigen remains undetermined.

TCRdb keeps only in-frame clones here, not all; method: immunoSEQ multiplex PCR. The table has 40,000 to 45,000 clones, about 76% seen once. The J gene is TRBJ2-2, the V gene TRBV7-3, with D uncertain. Sample: PBMCs, taken from a glioma patient whose treatment included an IDH1 peptide vaccine. This receptor was identified in a woman in her thirties or forties with glioma. Some clones in this sample may be carry-over from other donors' samples. The DNA of the CDR3 is TGTGCCAGCAGCTTAAGGAATCAGATCGGGTCCAACACCGGGGAGCTGTTTTTT. Translating it yields CASSLRNQIGSNTGELFF. The variable domain in full, with the rest retrieved from reference TRBV7-3 and TRBJ2-2, is GAGVSQTPSNKVTEKGKYVELRCDPISGHTALYWYRQSLGQGPEFLIYFQGTGAADDSGLPNDRFFAVRPEGSVSTLKIQRTERGDSAVYLCASSLRNQIGSNTGELFFGEGSRLTVL.